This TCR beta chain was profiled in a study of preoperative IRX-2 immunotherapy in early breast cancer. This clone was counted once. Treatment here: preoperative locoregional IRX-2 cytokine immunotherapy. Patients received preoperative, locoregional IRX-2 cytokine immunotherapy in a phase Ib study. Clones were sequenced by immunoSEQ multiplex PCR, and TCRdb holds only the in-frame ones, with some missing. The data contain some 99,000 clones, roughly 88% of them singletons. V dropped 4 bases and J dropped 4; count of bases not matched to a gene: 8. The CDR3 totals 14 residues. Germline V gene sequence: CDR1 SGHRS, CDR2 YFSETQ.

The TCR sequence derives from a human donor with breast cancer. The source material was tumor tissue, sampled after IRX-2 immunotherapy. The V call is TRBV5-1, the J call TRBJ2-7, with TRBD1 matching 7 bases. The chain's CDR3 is CASSPDDRVYEQYF. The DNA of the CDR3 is TGCGCCAGCAGCCCCGATGACAGGGTATACGAGCAGTACTTC. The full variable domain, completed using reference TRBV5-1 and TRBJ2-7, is KAGVTQTPRYLIKTRGQQVTLSCSPISGHRSVSWYQQTPGQGLQFLFEYFSETQRNKGNFPGRFSGRQFSNSRSEMNVSTLELGDSALYLCASSPDDRVYEQYFGPGTRLTVT.